Described below is a single TCR beta chain sequence and its context. What it binds is not known. The sample belongs to a study of identical twins. Template switching added a universal primer site; cDNA carried unique molecular identifiers. TCRdb processed the 5' RACE reads anew with MiXCR; each CDR3 protein has one entry. This sample carries some 1,600,000 distinct CDR3 sequences, around 29% of them seen once, and the ten largest clones take less than 0.35%. The study, taken as a whole, reports: Within cord blood, abundant beta clonotypes carried fewer insertions, but memory repertoires showed no such trend. Models came in too low on out-of-frame TCR alpha sharing in monozygotic twins.

Between the trimmed V and J ends, which lost 5 bases and 4 bases, there was a span of 14 bases. This CDR3 contains 14 residues. The chain couples TRBV12-3 or TRBV12-4 to TRBJ1-2; D unresolved. This sequence was found in a newborn girl in good health. Sequences were obtained from cord blood. The CDR3, as DNA: TGTGCCAGCAGTCCTTCCCCCGGCGGCTATGGCTACACCTTC. Residues: CASSPSPGGYGYTF.